A selection of T cell receptor beta chains follows, all from one sample in a study of shared clonotypes between healthy human individuals. Libraries were prepared by immunoSEQ multiplex PCR; TCRdb keeps only in-frame clonotypes and omits some of them. The sample includes about 120,000 clones, under 70% seen only once; the top ten take roughly 25%. Sequencing was carried out using memory CD8+ T cells sorted from blood. The receptors shown here come from a young woman in good health. The CDR3 runs from the conserved cysteine through the conserved F or W. Each record gives: D gene, V gene, J gene, clone size, CDR3 protein, CDR3 DNA. The D gene is left open where the match is weak. Only some rows state a clone size, as once, few, many or a class for expanded clones.

-	TRBV19	TRBJ2-1	few	CASTPEERDVGEQFF	TGTGCCAGTACCCCAGAGGAGAGGGACGTGGGTGAGCAGTTCTTC
-	TRBV19	TRBJ1-5	many	CASSIAVSGFSQPQHF	TGTGCCAGTAGTATAGCGGTGTCGGGGTTCAGTCAGCCCCAGCATTTT
-	TRBV7-9	TRBJ2-6	once	CASSLGSGANVLTF	TGTGCCAGCAGCTTGGGTTCTGGGGCCAACGTCCTGACTTTC
-	TRBV6-6	TRBJ1-3	few	CASSSEVGGNTIYF	TGTGCCAGCAGTTCAGAAGTAGGAGGAAACACCATATATTTT
TRBD2	TRBV7-2	TRBJ2-7	once	CASSLEPLAGRVDEQYF	TGTGCCAGCAGCTTAGAGCCGCTAGCGGGGCGTGTTGACGAGCAGTACTTC
-	TRBV4-2	TRBJ1-1	-	CASSLSVTRTEAFF	TGTGCCAGCAGCCTTTCGGTGACGCGCACTGAAGCTTTCTTT
TRBD2	TRBV7-2	TRBJ2-7	once	CASSWRLAGKSYEQYF	TGTGCCAGCAGCTGGAGACTAGCGGGGAAGTCCTACGAGCAGTACTTC
-	TRBV20-1	TRBJ2-7	-	CSASDNYEQYF	TGCAGTGCCTCTGACAACTACGAGCAGTACTTC
TRBD1	TRBV25-1	TRBJ2-7	-	CASSDGTVYEQYF	TGTGCCAGCAGTGACGGGACAGTATACGAGCAGTACTTC
TRBD1	TRBV6-4	TRBJ1-2	-	CASSPGTGVYGYTF	TGTGCCAGCAGTCCCGGGACAGGGGTCTATGGCTACACCTTC
TRBD2	TRBV29-1	TRBJ2-6	-	CSVQGLAGISGANVLTF	TGCAGCGTTCAAGGACTAGCGGGGATCTCTGGGGCCAACGTCCTGACTTTC
-	TRBV7-3	TRBJ1-3	-	CASSLAGPPSGNTIYF	TGTGCCAGCAGCTTAGCAGGCCCACCAAGTGGAAACACCATATATTTT
TRBD2	TRBV19	TRBJ2-7	-	CASSIGRAYEQYF	TGTGCCAGTAGTATCGGGAGGGCCTACGAGCAGTACTTC
-	TRBV30	TRBJ1-3	-	CAWSKGGNTIYF	TGTGCCTGGAGTAAGGGGGGAAACACCATATATTTT
-	TRBV10-1	TRBJ1-3	-	CASSTGRDTIYF	TGCGCCAGCAGTACGGGAAGAGACACCATATATTTT
-	TRBV14	TRBJ2-3	-	CASSPVFGSGPDTQYF	TGTGCCAGCAGCCCCGTTTTCGGGAGTGGACCAGATACGCAGTATTTT
-	TRBV6-1	TRBJ1-5	few	CASSDGRIEGQPQHF	TGTGCCAGCAGTGACGGACGGATAGAAGGCCAGCCCCAGCATTTT
-	TRBV6-1	TRBJ2-2	-	CASSPQNTGELFF	TGTGCCAGCAGTCCGCAGAACACCGGGGAGCTGTTTTTT
-	TRBV7-6	TRBJ2-7	-	CASSLASSYEQYF	TGTGCCAGCAGCTTAGCGTCCAGCTACGAGCAGTACTTC
TRBD1	TRBV2	TRBJ1-5	many	CASSESRDRPHNQPQHF	TGTGCCAGCAGTGAAAGTCGGGACAGGCCTCACAATCAGCCCCAGCATTTT
-	TRBV5-1	TRBJ2-3	many	CASSFVWPRTTTDTQYF	TGCGCCAGCAGCTTCGTCTGGCCACGTACCACCACAGATACGCAGTATTTT
-	TRBV5-1	TRBJ1-4	-	CASSLLWPATNEKLFF	TGCGCCAGCAGCTTGTTGTGGCCGGCAACTAATGAAAAACTGTTTTTT
-	TRBV2	TRBJ2-1	-	CASSPPRGYEQFF	TGTGCCAGCAGTCCCCCCAGGGGCTATGAGCAGTTCTTC
TRBD2	TRBV2	TRBJ2-1	few	CATGTTHNEQFF	TGTGCCACCGGGACTACCCACAATGAGCAGTTCTTC
-	TRBV19	TRBJ1-5	-	CASSIAAAAGGNQPQHF	TGTGCCAGTAGTATAGCTGCGGCAGCCGGAGGGAATCAGCCCCAGCATTTT
-	TRBV7-9	TRBJ2-3	-	CASSPSIPDTQYF	TGTGCCAGCAGCCCCAGTATCCCAGATACGCAGTATTTT
TRBD2	TRBV7-9	TRBJ2-1	-	CASSRRGLAGDRREQFF	TGTGCCAGCAGCCGACGCGGACTAGCGGGAGACCGACGGGAGCAGTTCTTC
-	TRBV6-4	TRBJ1-1	many	CASSEYAGDRGTEAFF	TGTGCCAGCAGTGAATATGCGGGGGATCGGGGCACTGAAGCTTTCTTT
TRBD1	TRBV7-9	TRBJ2-3	-	CASRGTGARTDTQYF	TGTGCCAGCAGGGGGACAGGGGCACGCACAGATACGCAGTATTTT
TRBD1	TRBV29-1	TRBJ2-3	-	CSAWDRDILHTQYF	TGCAGTGCTTGGGACAGGGATATTCTCCATACGCAGTATTTT
-	TRBV29-1	TRBJ2-1	-	CSVEGPGDTLNEQFF	TGCAGCGTTGAAGGCCCCGGAGACACCCTCAATGAGCAGTTCTTC
-	TRBV14	TRBJ2-1	-	CASSQAGEPYNEQFF	TGTGCCAGCAGCCAAGCGGGGGAGCCTTACAATGAGCAGTTCTTC
-	TRBV4-1	TRBJ2-3	-	CASSQVLGFGFTDTQYF	TGCGCCAGCAGCCAAGTTCTGGGTTTTGGTTTCACAGATACGCAGTATTTT
TRBD1	TRBV6-5	TRBJ1-1	-	CASSFLRAGGVEAFF	TGTGCCAGCAGTTTCCTTCGGGCAGGGGGGGTTGAAGCTTTCTTT
TRBD1	TRBV28	TRBJ2-7	-	CASGQGAYHEQYF	TGTGCCAGCGGGCAGGGGGCTTACCACGAGCAGTACTTC
TRBD1	TRBV4-1	TRBJ1-1	few	CASSPRTGRNEAFF	TGCGCCAGCAGCCCACGGACAGGGAGGAATGAAGCTTTCTTT
TRBD2	TRBV15	TRBJ2-7	-	CATSRASGLTYEQYF	TGTGCCACCAGCAGGGCTAGCGGGTTAACCTACGAGCAGTACTTC
-	TRBV19	TRBJ1-1	-	CASSANSYMNTEAFF	TGTGCCAGTAGTGCAAACAGCTACATGAACACTGAAGCTTTCTTT
-	TRBV19	TRBJ1-5	-	CASRSGRQPQHF	TGTGCCAGTAGGTCAGGGAGACAGCCCCAGCATTTT
TRBD1	TRBV28	TRBJ2-3	-	CASSFLTSGTGHGDTQYF	TGTGCCAGCAGTTTCCTGACCTCCGGGACAGGGCATGGAGATACGCAGTATTTT
TRBD2	TRBV5-1	TRBJ2-5	-	CASSLGTSGREVETQYF	TGCGCCAGCAGCTTGGGGACTAGCGGGAGGGAGGTTGAGACCCAGTACTTC
-	TRBV25-1	TRBJ1-4	few	CASGSTGLKSTNEKLFF	TGTGCCAGCGGGAGCACAGGGCTAAAATCAACTAATGAAAAACTGTTTTTT
-	TRBV6-1	TRBJ1-5	-	CASSEEGLWPQHF	TGTGCCAGCAGTGAAGAAGGGTTGTGGCCCCAGCATTTT
TRBD1	TRBV18	TRBJ1-4	-	CASSPSGQGNEKLFF	TGTGCCAGCTCACCAAGTGGACAGGGTAATGAAAAACTGTTTTTT
-	TRBV10-3	TRBJ1-3	-	CATREGSGNTIYF	TGTGCCACCAGGGAAGGGTCTGGAAACACCATATATTTT
-	TRBV4-1	TRBJ1-2	-	CASSKNQNRKTYGYTF	TGCGCCAGCAGCAAGAATCAGAACCGAAAGACCTATGGCTACACCTTC